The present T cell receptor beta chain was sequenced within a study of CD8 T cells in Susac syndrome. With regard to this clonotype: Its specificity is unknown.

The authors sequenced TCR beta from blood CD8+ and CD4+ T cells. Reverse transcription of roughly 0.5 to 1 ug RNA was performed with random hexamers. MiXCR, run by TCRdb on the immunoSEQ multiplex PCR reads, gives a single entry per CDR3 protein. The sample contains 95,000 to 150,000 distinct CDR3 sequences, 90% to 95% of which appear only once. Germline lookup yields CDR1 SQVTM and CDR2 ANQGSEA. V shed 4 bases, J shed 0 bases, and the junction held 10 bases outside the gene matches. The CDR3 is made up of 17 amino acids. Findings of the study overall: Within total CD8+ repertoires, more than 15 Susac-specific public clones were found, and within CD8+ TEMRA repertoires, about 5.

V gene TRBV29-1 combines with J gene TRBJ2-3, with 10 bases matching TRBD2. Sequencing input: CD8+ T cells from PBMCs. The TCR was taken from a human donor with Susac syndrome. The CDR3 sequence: CSVVQRGGGLSTDTQYF. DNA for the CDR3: TGCAGCGTTGTCCAGCGGGGGGGTGGACTTAGCACAGATACGCAGTATTTT.